The clone carrying this T cell receptor beta chain came up a few times. This sample's time point: patch test 2, 6 weeks after DPC sensitization. Treatment defined: therapeutic diphenylcyclopropenone sensitization with weekly scalp DPC. The sample belongs to a study of human T cells and chemical hapten exposure. Background on the study: Patch tests of 0.01% DPC on the upper back were read at 6 days. Patients having alopecia areata, totalis or universalis were mostly female.

Each CDR3 protein is one row after TCRdb ran MiXCR on the RACE reads. Of approximately 90,000 distinct CDR3 sequences in the sample, 8% to 13% are singletons; the top ten hold 2.2%. This CDR3 has 15 amino acids. The germline gives CDR1 LGHDT, CDR2 YNNKEL (reference sequence). V lost 2 bases, J lost 2 bases, and 13 bases lay in between. The source was whole blood, collected in connection with sensitization to the hapten diphenylcyclopropenone (DPC). This chain links TRBV3-1 with TRBJ2-7; D is perhaps TRBD2 (7 bases). The source of this sequence is a man aged 40-55 years with alopecia areata. Some clones in this sample may be carry-over from other donors' samples. The CDR3 DNA sequence: TGTGCCAGCAGCCAAAAAACGGGGGGCGCCTACGAGCAGTACTTC. Translating it yields CASSQKTGGAYEQYF.